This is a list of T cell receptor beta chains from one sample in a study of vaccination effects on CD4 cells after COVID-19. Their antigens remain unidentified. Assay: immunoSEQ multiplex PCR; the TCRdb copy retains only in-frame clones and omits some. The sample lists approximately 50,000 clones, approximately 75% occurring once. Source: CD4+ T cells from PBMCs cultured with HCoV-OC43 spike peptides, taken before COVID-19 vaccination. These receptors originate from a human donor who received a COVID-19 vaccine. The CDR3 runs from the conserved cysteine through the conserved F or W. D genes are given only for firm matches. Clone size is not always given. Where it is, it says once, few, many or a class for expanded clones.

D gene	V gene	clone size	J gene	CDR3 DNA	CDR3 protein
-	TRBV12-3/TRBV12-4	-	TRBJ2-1	TGTGCCAGCAGGTGGGGCCTAAATGAGCAGTTCTTC	CASRWGLNEQFF
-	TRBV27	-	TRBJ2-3	TGTGCCAGCAGTTTTTGGGGGGACACAGATACGCAGTATTTT	CASSFWGDTDTQYF
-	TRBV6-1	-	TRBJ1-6	TGTGCCAGCAGTGAAACACAGGCGTCACCCCTCCACTTT	CASSETQASPLHF
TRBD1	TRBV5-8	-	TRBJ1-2	TGTGCCAGCAGCCCGAGCCGGGACAGGGTGGGCTATGGCTACACCTTC	CASSPSRDRVGYGYTF
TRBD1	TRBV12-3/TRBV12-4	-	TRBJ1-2	TGTGCCAGCAGTCCCGGGACAGGGTTTGGCTACACCTTC	CASSPGTGFGYTF
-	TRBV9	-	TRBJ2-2	TGTGCCAGCAGCGTCTACCGCGGGGAGCTGTTTTTT	CASSVYRGELFF
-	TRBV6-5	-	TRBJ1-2	TGTGCCAGCAGCCCCGGAGAGAGCTGTGGCTACACCTTC	CASSPGESCGYTF
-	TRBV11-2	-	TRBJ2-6	TGTGCCAGCAGCTTAGGAGGGGAGTCAGGGGCCAACGTCCTGACTTTC	CASSLGGESGANVLTF
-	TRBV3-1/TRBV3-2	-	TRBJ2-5	TGTGCCAGCAGCCAATGGTCAACCGTGGAGACCCAGTACTTC	CASSQWSTVETQYF
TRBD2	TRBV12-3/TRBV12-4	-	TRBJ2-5	TGTGCCAGCAGGGGACTAGCGGGGGGCCCGTACTTC	CASRGLAGGPYF
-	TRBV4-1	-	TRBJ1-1	TGCGCCAGCAGCCAAGTCCCCCTGAACACTGAAGCTTTCTTT	CASSQVPLNTEAFF
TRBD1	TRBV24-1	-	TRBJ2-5	TGTGCCACCAGTGATGCGGGACAGGGGGCTAAAGAGACCCAGTACTTC	CATSDAGQGAKETQYF
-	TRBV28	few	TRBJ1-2	TGTGCCAGCAGTTTCTTGACAGGTGGGGCCTATGGCTACACCTTC	CASSFLTGGAYGYTF
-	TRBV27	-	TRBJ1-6	TGTGCCAGCAGTATTACGTGGGCTGGCGGGGGGGATTCACCCCTCCACTTT	CASSITWAGGGDSPLHF
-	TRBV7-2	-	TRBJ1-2	TGTGCCAGCAGCTTTGACCGGGACTATGGCTACACCTTC	CASSFDRDYGYTF
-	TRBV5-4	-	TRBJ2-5	TGTGCCAGCAGCTTGGCCCCCACAGAGACCCAGTACTTC	CASSLAPTETQYF
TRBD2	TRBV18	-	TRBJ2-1	TGTGCCAGCTCACCACTAGCGGGGACCTACAATGAGCAGTTCTTC	CASSPLAGTYNEQFF
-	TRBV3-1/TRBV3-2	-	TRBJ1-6	TGTGCCAGCAGCCAAGGTAGGGGAGATTCACCCCTCCACTTT	CASSQGRGDSPLHF
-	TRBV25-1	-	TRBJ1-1	TGTGCCAGCAGTGAATGGGGGAGTAGTACTGAAGCTTTCTTT	CASSEWGSSTEAFF
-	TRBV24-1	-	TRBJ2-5	TGTGCCACCAGTGATGCCTCGTCCAGGGGGGGAATACAAGAGACCCAGTACTTC	CATSDASSRGGIQETQYF
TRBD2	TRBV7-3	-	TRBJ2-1	TGTGCCAGCAGTTTAGCGGGGGGGCAAGTCAATGAGCAGTTCTTC	CASSLAGGQVNEQFF
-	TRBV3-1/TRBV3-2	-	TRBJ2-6	TGTGCCAGCAGCCAAGAAAGGGTAGGGCCTGGGGCCAACGTCCTGACTTTC	CASSQERVGPGANVLTF
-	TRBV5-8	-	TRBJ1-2	TGTGCCAGCAGATCACACGCGACCACAGGGAATGGCTACACCTTC	CASRSHATTGNGYTF
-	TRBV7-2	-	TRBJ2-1	TGTGCCAGCAGCAGACAGGGAGGGGGTGAGCAGTTCTTC	CASSRQGGGEQFF
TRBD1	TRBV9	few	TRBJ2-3	TGTGCCAGCAGCCTGTGGGGACAGGGCACAGATACGCAGTATTTT	CASSLWGQGTDTQYF
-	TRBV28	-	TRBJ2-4	TGTGCCAGCAGTTCTCAAGCGACGGGCATTCAGTACTTC	CASSSQATGIQYF
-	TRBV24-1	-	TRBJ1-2	TGTGCCACCAGTGATTCGCGTGTAGGGGTAGATGGCTACACCTTC	CATSDSRVGVDGYTF
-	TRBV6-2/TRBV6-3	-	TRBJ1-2	TGTGCCAGCAGTTACGGGGGAAACTATGGCTACACCTTC	CASSYGGNYGYTF
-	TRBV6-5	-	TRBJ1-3	TGTGCCAGCAGTCTCCCCCTCGGAAACACCATATATTTT	CASSLPLGNTIYF
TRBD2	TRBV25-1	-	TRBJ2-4	TGTGCCAGCAGTGAATCACGGGGGGTGTCGCGCAAAAACATTCAGTACTTC	CASSESRGVSRKNIQYF
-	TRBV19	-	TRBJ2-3	TGTGCCAGTAGTCCTCAGGGAGATACGCAGTATTTT	CASSPQGDTQYF
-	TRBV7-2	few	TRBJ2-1	TGTGCCAGCACAGTTTACAATGAGCAGTTCTTC	CASTVYNEQFF
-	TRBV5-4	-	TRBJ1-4	TGTGCCAGCAGGCGACAGGACGTACCTAATGAAAAACTGTTTTTT	CASRRQDVPNEKLFF
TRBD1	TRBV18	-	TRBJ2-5	TGTGCCAGCTCACCCTACAGGGGGGAGACCCAGTACTTC	CASSPYRGETQYF
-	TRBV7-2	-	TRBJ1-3	TGTGCCAGCAGCTTACTTCGGCACTCTGGAAACACCATATATTTT	CASSLLRHSGNTIYF
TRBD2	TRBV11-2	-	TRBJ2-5	TGTGCCAGCAGCTTAGAGCTCCTAGCGGGGGGGACCCAAGAGACCCAGTACTTC	CASSLELLAGGTQETQYF
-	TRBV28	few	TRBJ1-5	TGTGCCAGCAGCGGGACATTAGATCAGCCCCAGCATTTT	CASSGTLDQPQHF
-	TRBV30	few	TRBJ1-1	TGTGCCTGGAGTGTCGCAGGGCGGGGGACTGAAGCTTTCTTT	CAWSVAGRGTEAFF
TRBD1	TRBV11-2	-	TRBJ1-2	TGTGCCAGCAGCTTAGCCCCGGGGACAGGGGTCTATGGCTACACCTTC	CASSLAPGTGVYGYTF
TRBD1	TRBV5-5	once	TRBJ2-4	TGTGCCAGCAGCACAGGACAGGTGGCCAAAAACATTCAGTACTTC	CASSTGQVAKNIQYF
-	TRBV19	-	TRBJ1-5	TGTGCCAGTAGTAAGAACAGCAATCAGCCCCAGCATTTT	CASSKNSNQPQHF
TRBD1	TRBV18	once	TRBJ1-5	TGTGCCAGCTCACCGCTGGGACAGGCGGATAGCAATCAGCCCCAGCATTTT	CASSPLGQADSNQPQHF
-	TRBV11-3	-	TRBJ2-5	TGTGCCAGCAGCCCCGGAGGGGGGGAGACCCAGTACTTC	CASSPGGGETQYF
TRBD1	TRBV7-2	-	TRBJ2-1	TGTGCCAGCAGCGGGGACAGATACAATGAGCAGTTCTTC	CASSGDRYNEQFF
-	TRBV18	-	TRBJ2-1	TGTGCCAGCTCACCGGGGGGCCCCTACAATGAGCAGTTCTTC	CASSPGGPYNEQFF
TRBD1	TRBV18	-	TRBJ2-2	TGTGCCAGCTCTCCAGGACAGGCCGGGGAGCTGTTTTTT	CASSPGQAGELFF
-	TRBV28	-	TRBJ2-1	TGTGCCAGCAGTTTGAGAAATGAGCAGTTCTTC	CASSLRNEQFF
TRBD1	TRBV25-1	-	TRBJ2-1	TGTGCCAGCAGTGATACGAGGACAGGGGGGAATGAGCAGTTCTTC	CASSDTRTGGNEQFF
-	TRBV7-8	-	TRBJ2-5	TGTGCCAGCAGCAATAGCGGGGACAGGGAGACCCAGTACTTC	CASSNSGDRETQYF
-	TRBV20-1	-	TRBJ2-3	TGCAGTGCTAGTAAGGGGTCGGGCACAGATACGCAGTATTTT	CSASKGSGTDTQYF
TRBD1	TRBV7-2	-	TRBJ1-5	TGTGCCAGCAGCCCCCCCGGGGACAGTAATCAGCCCCAGCATTTT	CASSPPGDSNQPQHF
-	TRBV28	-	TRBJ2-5	TGTGCCAGCAGTTCACGACAGAACCAGTACTTC	CASSSRQNQYF
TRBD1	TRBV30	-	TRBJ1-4	TGTGCCTGGGGACCGGGACAGAATGAAAAACTGTTTTTT	CAWGPGQNEKLFF
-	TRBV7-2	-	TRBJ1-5	TGTGCCAGCAGCTTAAGGACCAATCAGCCCCAGCATTTT	CASSLRTNQPQHF
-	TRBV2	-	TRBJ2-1	TGTGCCAGCAGGAGGGGCCCGACCAACAATGAGCAGTTCTTC	CASRRGPTNNEQFF